This TCR beta chain was captured by sequencing in a study of T cell repertoires in cytomegalovirus infection. There are 16 residues in the CDR3. Trimming took 7 bases from V and 2 from J; bases not matched to a gene: 7. Germline values: CDR1 SGHNT, CDR2 YYREEE (reference sequence). MiXCR, applied by TCRdb to the reads, yields one record per CDR3 protein. The table records about 830,000 distinct CDR3 sequences, 30% to 35% of them present only once. This clonotype was observed a handful of times. Its antigen is still unknown. This TCR came from a human donor in good health (CMV status not recorded). Some clones in this sample may be carry-over from other donors' samples. This chain links TRBV5-4 with TRBJ2-1; 12 nucleotides match TRBD2. The material was cultured CD8+ T cells from PBMCs, obtained from culture after CMV antigen stimulation. CDR3 nucleotide sequence: TGTGCCAGCCACGAAGCTAGCGGGGGGGCCTACAATGAGCAGTTCTTC. This codes for CASHEASGGAYNEQFF.